This T cell receptor (beta chain) stems from a study of regulatory and conventional T cells in RAG deficiency. J lost 0 bases, V lost 3 bases, and 4 bases had no gene match. Per the germline V gene, CDR1 is WSHSY and CDR2 is SAAADI. This CDR3 comprises 15 residues. This clone appeared a few times. Using immunoSEQ multiplex PCR, the repertoire was profiled, and TCRdb retains in-frame clones only, with some absent. The sample records around 30,000 clones, over 75% being singletons. These data also formed part of another study, on regulatory T cells. That publication notes: Amplification used 52 TRBV primers and 13 TRBJ primers.

The material sequenced was CD8+ T cells sorted from blood. The TCR sequence derives from a human donor in good health. This chain uses TRBV10-2 with TRBJ1-1, with TRBD1 matching 7 bases. CDR3 protein: CASSDLTGMNTEAFF. The CDR3 DNA reads TGCGCCAGCAGTGACCTGACAGGGATGAACACTGAAGCTTTCTTT.